This T cell receptor (beta chain) was found in a study of T cell repertoires in cytomegalovirus infection. Background on the study: Matching HLA type, along with CMV infection, was indicated by public TCR beta signatures.

On this clonotype itself: Its antigen is not known.

This CDR3 has 14 amino acids. Losses at the gene ends were 0 bases for V and 3 bases for J; bases not matched to a gene: 4. The germline V gene has CDR1 SQVTM and CDR2 ANQGSEA. A single record per CDR3 protein comes from TCRdb applying MiXCR to the reads. The sample includes 200,000 to 300,000 distinct CDR3 sequences, more than 9% of them seen just once. Study-wide results and caveats: Clonotype analysis showed dominance of the ex vivo response by HLA-C-restricted CMV-specific TCR beta clonotypes.

The sequencing sample was made of PBMCs. This TCR came from a human donor in good health (CMV status not recorded). Some clones in this sample may be carry-over from other donors' samples. This rearrangement joins TRBV29-1 to TRBJ1-2; 7 bases align to TRBD1. The CDR3 coding sequence is TGCAGCGTTGAAGATTATACAGGGGACTATGGCTACACCTTC. Protein sequence: CSVEDYTGDYGYTF.